Presented here are 31 T cell receptor beta chains from one specimen sequenced in a study of cytomegalovirus exposure and HLA in healthy donors. Use of 60 Vbeta and 13 Jbeta primers characterized the PCR. The protocol was immunoSEQ multiplex PCR, while the TCRdb copy is restricted to in-frame clones and leaves out a portion. The sample has under 90,000 clones, roughly 75% seen once. The specimen sequenced was PBMCs. These receptor sequences come from a man in his forties in good health and CMV-seronegative.

V usage is TRBV30 and J usage is TRBJ2-3, with 11 bases that match TRBD2. The germline gives CDR1 GTSNPN, CDR2 SVGIG (reference sequence). The CDR3 covers 15 residues. Trimming removed 0 bases from V and 2 bases from J; junction bases left unmatched: 1. CDR3 nucleotide sequence: TGTGCCTGGAGTGTACTAGCGGGAGCCACAGATACGCAGTATTTT. Translation: CAWSVLAGATDTQYF.

This clone came up once. This chain joins TRBV28 and TRBJ1-2; 8 bases fit TRBD1. The CDR3 sequence is 14 residues long. J lost 7 bases, V lost 6 bases, and 10 bases had no gene match. In germline, CDR1 is MDHEN, CDR2 SYDVKM. Here the CDR3 reads CASRMGQATGGYTF. The CDR3 bases are TGTGCCAGCAGGATGGGACAGGCGACGGGTGGCTACACCTTC.

The chain uses TRBV9 and TRBJ2-1; 9 bases agree with TRBD2. Trimming removed 1 base from V and 10 bases from J; junction bases left unmatched: 3. The CDR3 is 13 residues long. The germline V gene has CDR1 SGDLS and CDR2 YYNGEE. The CDR3 DNA sequence: TGTGCCAGCAGCGTATCGGCGGGAGGGGAGCAGTTCTTC. The encoded protein is CASSVSAGGEQFF. The full variable domain, with the rest looked up from reference TRBV9 and TRBJ2-1, is DSGVTQTPKHLITATGQRVTLRCSPRSGDLSVYWYQQSLDQGLQFLIQYYNGEERAKGNILERFSAQQFPDLHSELNLSSLELGDSALYFCASSVSAGGEQFFGPGTRLTVL.

The chain has TRBV7-2 and TRBJ1-5; 7 nucleotides align to TRBD1. In germline, CDR1 is SGHTA, CDR2 FQGNSA. The junction had 7 bases not matched to a gene; V was cut back by 1 base and J by 7 bases. There are 15 residues in the CDR3. This chain's CDR3 is CASSLDRGFRQPQHF. DNA for the CDR3: TGTGCCAGCAGCTTAGACAGGGGTTTTCGGCAGCCCCAGCATTTT. Based on the CDR3 plus reference TRBV7-2 and TRBJ1-5, the full variable domain is GAGVSQSPSNKVTEKGKDVELRCDPISGHTALYWYRQSLGQGLEFLIYFQGNSAPDKSGLPSDRFSAERTGGSVSTLTIQRTQQEDSAVYLCASSLDRGFRQPQHFGDGTRLSIL.

Worth noting for this clone: A junction end diverges from the germline sequence, so it may reflect a read error. J is TRBJ2-6 and V is TRBV30; D ambiguous. Per the germline V gene, CDR1 is GTSNPN and CDR2 is SVGIG (reference sequence). The CDR3 runs to 18 residues. The CDR3 sequence: CALSISTYGTSGANVLTF. The CDR3 DNA sequence: TGTGCCTTGAGTATTTCTACCTACGGTACCTCTGGGGCCAACGTCCTGACTTTC.

The V call is TRBV28, the J call TRBJ1-5; 10 bases fit TRBD1. V was clipped by 5 bases and J by 8 bases; unmatched bases: 9. This CDR3 comprises 15 residues. The germline V gene has CDR1 MDHEN and CDR2 SYDVKM. The CDR3 DNA sequence: TGTGCCAGCAGTACCGGGACAGGGGCGATTAAGCCCCAGCATTTT. It is translated as CASSTGTGAIKPQHF.

The chain uses TRBV30 and TRBJ2-5; D unresolved. With 4 bases removed from V and 4 bases from J, the gap between germline ends came to 7 bases. CDR1 and CDR2 from the germline V gene are GTSNPN and SVGIG (reference sequence). CDR3 length equals 11 residues. CDR3 sequence: CAWMRGETQYF. For the CDR3, the DNA is TGTGCCTGGATGCGCGGAGAGACCCAGTACTTC.

This sequence joins TRBV19 and TRBJ2-1, with D unclear. Trimming took off 0 bases at V and 7 bases at J, with 4 bases between the two ends. Germline values: CDR1 LNHDA, CDR2 SQIVND (reference sequence). The CDR3 runs to 12 residues. CDR3 nucleotide sequence: TGTGCCAGTAGTATAGACGGGAATGAGCAGTTCTTC. Its translation: CASSIDGNEQFF.

The chain carries TRBV6-4 and TRBJ2-1, with 11 nucleotides matching TRBD2. The CDR3 spans 16 residues. The J segment lost 3 bases and the V segment lost 4 bases, leaving 5 bases of the junction unmatched. Per the germline V gene, CDR1 is MRHNA and CDR2 is SNTAGT. The CDR3 DNA reads TGTGCCAGCAGTGCGTCCGGGACTAGCGGCTACAATGAGCAGTTCTTC. Translation: CASSASGTSGYNEQFF.

In this sample, this clone turned up a few times. The chain recombines TRBV4-1 with TRBJ1-1; 7 nucleotides line up with TRBD1. From germline, CDR1 is MGHRA and CDR2 YSYEKL. The CDR3 contains 15 residues. J gave up 1 base and V 2 bases, and 4 bases lay outside the gene matches. The CDR3 reads CASSQLQGRNTEAFF. CDR3 bases: TGCGCCAGCAGCCAACTACAGGGGAGGAACACTGAAGCTTTCTTT.

This clone has a handful of counts. The chain is built from TRBV29-1 and TRBJ1-2; no clear D gene. The CDR3 has 11 residues. V was pared by 5 bases and J by 2 bases, with 6 bases between. From germline, CDR1 is SQVTM and CDR2 ANQGSEA. In DNA form, the CDR3 reads TGCAGCGTTCAACAGAACTATGGCTACACCTTC. It codes for CSVQQNYGYTF.

V is TRBV5-1 and J is TRBJ2-5, with TRBD1 matching 8 bases. Germline CDR1 SGHRS, CDR2 YFSETQ. This CDR3 has 14 amino acids. V was clipped by 4 bases and J by 5 bases; unmatched bases: 7. The CDR3 nucleotides are TGCGCCAGCAGCCATCCGGGACAGGAGGAGACCCAGTACTTC. As protein: CASSHPGQEETQYF. Full variable domain (outside the CDR3, taken from reference TRBV5-1 and TRBJ2-5): KAGVTQTPRYLIKTRGQQVTLSCSPISGHRSVSWYQQTPGQGLQFLFEYFSETQRNKGNFPGRFSGRQFSNSRSEMNVSTLELGDSALYLCASSHPGQEETQYFGPGTRLLVL.

The chain is built from TRBV6-5 and TRBJ2-5; D is possibly TRBD2 (6 bases). The CDR3 length is 15 residues. Germline V gene lookup returns CDR1 MNHEY and CDR2 SVGAGI. V shed 0 bases and J shed 5 bases, with 13 bases lying between them. The DNA for the CDR3 is TGTGCCAGCAGTTACTCGGGGGGAGGAAAGGAGACCCAGTACTTC. Protein product: CASSYSGGGKETQYF.

This chain connects TRBV10-1 to TRBJ1-1; D gene unclear. The CDR3 sequence is 12 residues long. Germline V gene sequence: CDR1 WNHNN, CDR2 SYGVQD (reference sequence). Trimming took off 4 bases at V and 1 base at J, with 4 bases between the two ends. The CDR3 spells CASSAGNTEAFF. CDR3 nucleotide sequence: TGCGCCAGCAGTGCAGGGAACACTGAAGCTTTCTTT.

This clone has more than one count but fewer than ten. The chain uses TRBV29-1 and TRBJ1-1, with unresolved D. V shed 4 bases and J shed 3 bases, with 12 bases lying between them. The length of the CDR3 is 13 residues. Looked up from germline, CDR1 is SQVTM and CDR2 is ANQGSEA. The CDR3: CSVAIEVYTEAFF. The CDR3 DNA reads TGCAGCGTTGCTATCGAGGTGTACACTGAAGCTTTCTTT.

The CDR3 protein is CASTRLGLIIGGGYTF. DNA of the CDR3: TGCGCCAGCACCCGATTGGGCTTGATAATAGGAGGTGGCTACACCTTC. The rearrangement links TRBV4-1 to TRBJ1-2; D unclear. CDR1 MGHRA and CDR2 YSYEKL come from the germline V gene. The CDR3 loop spans 16 amino acids. The V and J ends lost 7 bases and 7 bases respectively, with 25 bases between them.

The rearrangement links TRBV28 to TRBJ1-1; D perhaps matches TRBD1 (6 bases). Trimming took off 2 bases at V and 6 bases at J, with 13 bases between the two ends. The CDR3 is 14 amino acids. Germline values: CDR1 MDHEN, CDR2 SYDVKM. The chain's CDR3 is CASSLEGRGSEAFF. The CDR3 DNA reads TGTGCCAGCAGTTTAGAGGGCAGGGGTTCTGAAGCTTTCTTT.

The V and J genes are TRBV10-3 and TRBJ1-3; D gene ambiguous. This CDR3 has 12 residues. Germline assignment: CDR1 ENHRY and CDR2 SYGVKD. The ends were cut back, 6 bases at V and 5 bases at J, with 8 bases in the middle. CDR3 sequence (DNA): TGTGCCATCAGAGAGCTTAGAAACACCATATATTTT. Translation gives CAIRELRNTIYF.

V and J are TRBV6-5 and TRBJ2-7; D is undetermined. V was clipped by 6 bases and J by 1 base, with 13 bases between them. The CDR3 consists of 14 residues. CDR1 is MNHEY and CDR2 is SVGAGI in the germline V gene. The CDR3 protein is CASRSLARSYEQYF. CDR3 coding DNA: TGTGCCAGCAGGTCCCTCGCGCGATCCTACGAGCAGTACTTC.

This sequence joins TRBV19 and TRBJ1-5; 10 bases fit TRBD1. Germline V gives CDR1 LNHDA, CDR2 SQIVND (reference sequence). V dropped 6 bases and J dropped 11; count of bases not matched to a gene: 19. The length of the CDR3 is 17 residues. CDR3 sequence reads: CASRFYSTGQGRGSQHF. The CDR3 bases are TGTGCCAGTAGATTTTATTCGACGGGACAGGGGAGGGGGTCCCAGCATTTT.

The V call is TRBV7-9, the J call TRBJ2-3, with 9 bases aligning to TRBD2. This CDR3 comprises 15 residues. Germline V gene sequence: CDR1 SEHNR, CDR2 FQNEAQ (reference sequence). Unmatched junction bases numbered 4, after V lost 5 bases and J lost 1 base. The CDR3 loop is CASSQIAGGTDTQYF. The CDR3 DNA reads as TGTGCCAGCAGCCAAATAGCGGGAGGCACAGATACGCAGTATTTT.

The V gene is TRBV10-2, the J gene TRBJ2-2; possible D gene TRBD1, 5 bases. V was trimmed by 7 bases and J by 2 bases, leaving 8 bases between them. Germline loops: CDR1 WSHSY, CDR2 SAAADI. The CDR3 has 13 amino acids. The CDR3 is CASKQGNTGELFF. The CDR3 bases are TGCGCCAGCAAGCAGGGAAACACCGGGGAGCTGTTTTTT.

The chain is built from TRBV29-1 and TRBJ2-7; TRBD2 matches at 11 bases. The CDR3 spans 15 residues. Per the germline V gene, CDR1 is SQVTM and CDR2 is ANQGSEA. The trim removed 6 bases at V and 1 base at J, leaving 8 bases unmatched. The CDR3 bases are TGCAGCGTCTCGGGACTAGCGGCTTCTTCCTACGAGCAGTACTTC. Its protein is CSVSGLAASSYEQYF.

Here the CDR3 reads CASSPQLGQGNQPQHF. The CDR3 bases are TGTGCCAGCAGTCCCCAATTGGGACAGGGCAATCAGCCCCAGCATTTT. The gene calls are TRBV27 and TRBJ1-5; 8 bases map to TRBD1. V lost 5 bases and J lost 2; bases outside the gene matches: 8. Per the germline V gene, CDR1 is MNHEY and CDR2 is SMNVEV (reference sequence). The CDR3 loop spans 16 amino acids.

V and J are TRBV19 and TRBJ2-2; TRBD2 might be the D (5 bases). There are 13 residues in the CDR3. Per germline, CDR1 LNHDA and CDR2 SQIVND (reference sequence). V was cut by 8 bases and J by 4 bases, with 11 bases left in between. DNA of the CDR3: TGTGCCAGTTCTCTTGAGGGCACCGGGGAGCTGTTTTTT. Translating gives CASSLEGTGELFF.

This rearrangement joins TRBV2 to TRBJ1-5, with D hard to call. V lost 4 bases and J 7 bases, leaving 14 bases between the germline ends. Germline assignment: CDR1 SNHLY and CDR2 FYNNEI. CDR3 length equals 14 residues. The CDR3 nucleotides are TGTGCCAGCAGTGTGTACGGGAGCCAGCAGCCCCAGCATTTT. Its protein product is CASSVYGSQQPQHF.

This clone was observed once. The chain combines TRBV30 with TRBJ1-1; D is unclear. This CDR3 has 13 amino acids. V lost 5 bases to trimming and J lost 2 bases, with 12 bases between them. Germline CDR1 is GTSNPN and CDR2 is SVGIG (reference sequence). For the CDR3, the DNA is TGTGCCTGGCGCGCGAGGTACAACACTGAAGCTTTCTTT. Translation: CAWRARYNTEAFF.

This clone was counted a few times. The gene calls are TRBV7-9 and TRBJ1-4, with D possibly being TRBD1 (5 bases). The CDR3 sequence is 16 residues long. Germline V CDR1 and CDR2: SEHNR, FQNEAQ (reference sequence). Trimming pared 5 bases from V and 8 bases from J, leaving 21 bases between. The CDR3 DNA follows: TGTGCCAGCAGCGTTCCGCTAAGCACAGGAATGGAAAAACTGTTTTTT. It is translated as CASSVPLSTGMEKLFF.

This chain uses TRBV19 with TRBJ2-6, with a tentative D call TRBD1 (5 bases). Germline CDR1 reads LNHDA; CDR2 reads SQIVND (reference sequence). CDR3 size: 13 residues. The V and J ends lost 7 bases and 2 bases respectively, with 6 bases between them. The CDR3 loop reads CASKGAGANVLTF. CDR3 DNA: TGTGCCAGTAAAGGGGCTGGGGCCAACGTCCTGACTTTC.

The chain employs TRBV10-3 and TRBJ2-2; 7 nucleotides match TRBD1. Germline trimming cut 6 bases from V and 0 bases from J; bases unmatched to any gene: 4. Germline CDR1 ENHRY, CDR2 SYGVKD. The CDR3 totals 15 residues. The CDR3 region is CAISRDSTNTGELFF. CDR3 DNA sequence: TGTGCCATCAGCCGGGACAGCACGAACACCGGGGAGCTGTTTTTT.

This chain uses TRBV28 with TRBJ1-1, with 7 bases aligning to TRBD1. This CDR3 region has 15 residues. Per the germline V gene, CDR1 is MDHEN and CDR2 is SYDVKM. J gave up 1 base and V 6 bases, and 8 bases lay outside the gene matches. The CDR3 nucleotides read TGTGCCAGCAGCCAAGTTTGGACAGGGAACACTGAAGCTTTCTTT. Its translation: CASSQVWTGNTEAFF.